The 22 T cell receptor beta chains in this list originate from one sample, sequenced in a study of blood T cell repertoires in COVID-19. Assay used: immunoSEQ multiplex PCR; TCRdb lists only in-frame clones, some missing. The table shows around 60,000 clones, with 90% occurring only once. Sequences were obtained from peripheral blood. Receptors were obtained from a human donor with active COVID-19. The donor label of this sample is uncertain.

V usage is TRBV5-6 and J usage is TRBJ2-7; no firm D call. The germline V gene encodes CDR1 SGHDT and CDR2 YYEEEE. This CDR3 is 13 amino acids long. Between the trimmed V and J ends, which lost 4 bases and 6 bases, there was a span of 14 bases. CDR3 nucleotides: TGTGCCAGCAGCATTCCCCCAGGTCCCGAGCAGTACTTC. This encodes CASSIPPGPEQYF. Using reference TRBV5-6 and TRBJ2-7 for the parts outside the CDR3, the full variable domain is DAGVTQSPTHLIKTRGQQVTLRCSPKSGHDTVSWYQQALGQGPQFIFQYYEEEERQRGNFPDRFSGHQFPNYSSELNVNALLLGDSALYLCASSIPPGPEQYFGPGTRLTVT.

This clone showed up just once. The chain links TRBV7-2 to TRBJ1-3; maybe TRBD1 (6 bases). V lost 1 base and J 4 bases, leaving 8 bases between the germline ends. Germline CDR1 and CDR2: SGHTA and FQGNSA. This CDR3 region has 14 residues. The CDR3 region is CASSLDRAGNTIYF. DNA of the CDR3: TGTGCCAGCAGCTTAGACAGGGCCGGAAACACCATATATTTT.

The rearrangement links TRBV5-1 to TRBJ2-1, with TRBD2 as a possible D gene (6 bases). V lost 1 base and J lost 5, with 13 bases in between. The CDR3 covers 15 residues. CDR1 SGHRS and CDR2 YFSETQ come from the germline V gene. CDR3 loop: CASSLLASVDNEQFF. The CDR3 nucleotides are TGCGCCAGCAGCTTGTTGGCTAGCGTTGACAATGAGCAGTTCTTC.

This rearrangement joins TRBV3-1 (or the pseudogene TRBV3-2) to TRBJ2-7; 7 bases align to TRBD1. CDR1 and CDR2 (germline): LGHDT, YNNKEL (reference sequence). Trimming at V came to 4 bases and at J to 2 bases, leaving 5 bases not matched to a gene. This CDR3 is 14 amino acids long. The CDR3 DNA follows: TGTGCCAGCAGCCCCGGGACAGAGACCTACGAGCAGTACTTC. This encodes CASSPGTETYEQYF.

A single count supports this clone. The chain links TRBV6-2 or TRBV6-3 to TRBJ1-2; tentatively, D is TRBD1 (6 bases). This CDR3 comprises 13 residues. CDR1 and CDR2 (germline): MNHEY, SVGEGT. Trimming shortened V by 2 bases and J by 5 bases, and 9 bases separated the two germline ends. The CDR3 sequence is CASSYLGQYGYTF. CDR3 sequence (DNA): TGTGCCAGCAGTTACCTTGGACAGTATGGCTACACCTTC.

In this sample, this clone turned up once. CDR3 nucleotides: TGTGCCAGCGTCAGAAGGGACACCTCCTACGAGCAGTACTTC. Protein product: CASVRRDTSYEQYF. The chain couples TRBV6-5 to TRBJ2-7; D might be TRBD1 (6 bases). V lost 8 bases and J lost 0, with 14 bases in between. Germline lookup yields CDR1 MNHEY and CDR2 SVGAGI. The CDR3 totals 14 residues.

The chain is built from TRBV10-3 and TRBJ2-1, with 9 positions matching TRBD2. CDR3 length: 14 residues. Germline CDR1 ENHRY, CDR2 SYGVKD. V lost 8 bases and J lost 4; bases outside the gene matches: 6. The DNA for the CDR3 is TGTGCCATCGCTCGAGCGGGGGGTTACAATGAGCAGTTCTTC. This translates into CAIARAGGYNEQFF.

This chain connects TRBV9 to TRBJ2-1; 7 nucleotides line up with TRBD1. The CDR3 runs 19 residues. J gave up 0 bases and V 0 bases, and 12 bases lay outside the gene matches. The germline V gene encodes CDR1 SGDLS and CDR2 YYNGEE. This CDR3 is CASSVGGQKSRASYNEQFF. The CDR3 DNA reads TGTGCCAGCAGCGTAGGGGGACAGAAATCGAGAGCCTCCTACAATGAGCAGTTCTTC.

This clone was seen a single time. V usage is TRBV7-3 and J usage is TRBJ2-3; 8 nucleotides line up with TRBD2. J was trimmed by 4 bases and V by 4 bases; bases with no gene match: 4. The length of the CDR3 is 14 residues. Germline CDR1 and CDR2: SGHTA and FQGTGA. The CDR3 region has the DNA TGTGCCAGCAGCTCTGGACTAGCCTCAGATACGCAGTATTTT. This sequence encodes CASSSGLASDTQYF.

The chain has TRBV4-2 and TRBJ2-1; D is perhaps TRBD2 (6 bases). Germline V gene data show CDR1 as LGHNA and CDR2 as YNFKEQ. Trimming removed 1 base from V and 8 bases from J, with 15 bases in between. The CDR3 is 15 residues long. The chain's CDR3 is CASSQGDTGVDEQFF. The CDR3 nucleotides are TGTGCCAGCAGCCAAGGCGATACGGGAGTCGATGAGCAGTTCTTC.

This clone was observed once. The chain couples TRBV6-2 or TRBV6-3 to TRBJ2-2; TRBD2 might be the D (7 bases). Germline lookup yields CDR1 MNHEY and CDR2 SVGEGT. V was cut by 2 bases and J by 1 base, with 17 bases left in between. The CDR3 has 18 amino acids. The CDR3, as DNA: TGTGCCAGCAGTTACGAGGGTCCGGGGGGCAGGAACACCGGGGAGCTGTTTTTT. Translated, it gives CASSYEGPGGRNTGELFF.

This rearrangement joins TRBV6-6 to TRBJ2-3; TRBD1 aligns across 8 bases. Germline V gives CDR1 MNHNY, CDR2 SVGAGI (reference sequence). J lost 2 bases, V lost 5 bases, and 12 bases had no gene match. CDR3 length: 17 residues. The CDR3, as DNA: TGTGCCAGCAGTCCACTTGGACAGGGAGCGGTCACAGATACGCAGTATTTT. It is translated as CASSPLGQGAVTDTQYF.

This rearrangement joins TRBV6-2 or TRBV6-3 to TRBJ1-1; possible D gene TRBD1, 6 bases. V lost 2 bases and J lost 2, with 12 bases in between. Germline V CDR1 and CDR2: MNHEY, SVGEGT. This CDR3 is 15 amino acids long. The CDR3 DNA follows: TGTGCCAGCAGTTACCGCGGACAGTCTAACACTGAAGCTTTCTTT. This gives the protein CASSYRGQSNTEAFF.

The CDR3 region has the DNA TGTGCCAGCAGTGGCGGGACAGGGGGAAGCACAGATACGCAGTATTTT. Protein product: CASSGGTGGSTDTQYF. V and J are TRBV27 and TRBJ2-3, with 11 bases matching TRBD1. The CDR3 sequence is 16 residues long. The germline CDR1 and CDR2 sequences are MNHEY and SMNVEV (reference sequence). Losses at the gene ends were 5 bases for V and 0 bases for J; bases not matched to a gene: 4.

V is TRBV7-8 and J is TRBJ2-5; D not certain. This CDR3 contains 16 residues. CDR1 is SGHVS, CDR2 FQNEAQ, per germline. V was trimmed by 1 base and J by 5 bases, leaving 17 bases between them. The CDR3 nucleotides are TGTGCCAGCAGCTTAGTTGTGTCAATGAGAGAGGAGACCCAGTACTTC. This translates into CASSLVVSMREETQYF.

The chain joins TRBV9 to TRBJ2-1, with a weak D call TRBD2 (5 bases). CDR1 and CDR2 (germline): SGDLS, YYNGEE. The V end was cut by 0 bases, the J end by 10 bases, with 8 bases between. The CDR3 covers 12 residues. CDR3 loop: CASSVVGGEQFF. CDR3 nucleotide sequence: TGTGCCAGCAGCGTAGTAGGCGGGGAGCAGTTCTTC.

This chain connects TRBV28 to TRBJ2-2; 8 bases align to TRBD2. CDR3 length: 15 amino acids. Unmatched junction bases numbered 8, after V lost 3 bases and J lost 8 bases. Germline V lookup: CDR1 MDHEN, CDR2 SYDVKM. The CDR3 here is CASSLSGGPKGELFF. CDR3 DNA sequence: TGTGCCAGCAGTTTGTCGGGAGGGCCGAAGGGGGAGCTGTTTTTT.

The genes are TRBV5-1 and TRBJ2-7; 7 nucleotides match TRBD2. The germline V gene has CDR1 SGHRS and CDR2 YFSETQ. Trimming removed 7 bases from V and 0 bases from J; junction bases left unmatched: 7. This CDR3 is built from 14 residues. The CDR3 region is CASGLSGTSYEQYF. The DNA for the CDR3 is TGCGCCAGCGGATTGAGCGGGACCTCCTACGAGCAGTACTTC.

The chain carries TRBV12-5 and TRBJ2-7; D unclear. This CDR3 has 11 amino acids. Trimming removed 7 bases from V and 2 bases from J, with 6 bases in between. CDR1 and CDR2 from the germline V gene are LGHNT and FRNRAP. The CDR3 DNA is TGTGCTAGTGCCTCCGCCTACGAGCAGTACTTC. Amino acids: CASASAYEQYF.

This chain links TRBV24-1 with TRBJ2-7; D possibly corresponds to TRBD2 (6 bases). The germline V gene encodes CDR1 KGHDR and CDR2 SFDVKD. This CDR3 has 17 amino acids. V was trimmed by 10 bases and J by 0 bases, leaving 24 bases between them. CDR3 amino acids: CATFRGTLIICSYEQYF. CDR3 coding DNA: TGTGCCACGTTCCGGGGGACTCTCATCATTTGCTCCTACGAGCAGTACTTC.

The V gene is TRBV7-2, the J gene TRBJ2-3; tentative D call: TRBD1 (7 bases). Germline V lookup: CDR1 SGHTA, CDR2 FQGNSA. The ends were cut back, 6 bases at V and 2 bases at J, with 21 bases in the middle. CDR3 size: 17 residues. CDR3 sequence: CASSWANRGGSTDTQYF. CDR3 nucleotide sequence: TGTGCCAGCAGTTGGGCCAACAGGGGAGGATCCACAGATACGCAGTATTTT.

This chain joins TRBV10-3 and TRBJ2-2; 7 nucleotides align to TRBD2. The CDR3 spans 15 residues. Germline trimming cut 8 bases from V and 6 bases from J; bases unmatched to any gene: 12. Germline CDR1 is ENHRY and CDR2 is SYGVKD. CDR3 amino acids: CAISPGGGGPGELFF. CDR3 nucleotide sequence: TGTGCCATCTCTCCGGGGGGAGGCGGACCCGGGGAGCTGTTTTTT.